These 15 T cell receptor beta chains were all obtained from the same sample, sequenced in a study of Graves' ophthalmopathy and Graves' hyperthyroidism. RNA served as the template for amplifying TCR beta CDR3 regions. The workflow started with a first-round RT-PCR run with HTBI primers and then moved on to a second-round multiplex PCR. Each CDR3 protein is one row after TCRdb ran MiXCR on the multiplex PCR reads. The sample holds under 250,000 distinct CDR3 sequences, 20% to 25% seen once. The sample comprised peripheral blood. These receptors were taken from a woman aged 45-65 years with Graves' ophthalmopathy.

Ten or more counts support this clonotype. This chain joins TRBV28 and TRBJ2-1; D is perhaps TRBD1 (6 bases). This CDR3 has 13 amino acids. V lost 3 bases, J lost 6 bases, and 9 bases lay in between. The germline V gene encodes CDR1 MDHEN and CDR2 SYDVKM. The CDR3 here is CASSLGAANEQFF. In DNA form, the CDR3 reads TGTGCCAGCAGTTTGGGGGCTGCCAATGAGCAGTTCTTC. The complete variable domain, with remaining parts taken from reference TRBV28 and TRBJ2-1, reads DVKVTQSSRYLVKRTGEKVFLECVQDMDHENMFWYRQDPGLGLRLIYFSYDVKMKEKGDIPEGYSVSREKKERFSLILESASTNQTSMYLCASSLGAANEQFFGPGTRLTVL.

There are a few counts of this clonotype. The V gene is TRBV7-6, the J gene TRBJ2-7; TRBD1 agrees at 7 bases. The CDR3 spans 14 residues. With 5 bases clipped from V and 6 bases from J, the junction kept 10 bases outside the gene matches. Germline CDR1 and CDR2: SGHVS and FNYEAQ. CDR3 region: CASSVQGSAGEQYF. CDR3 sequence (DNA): TGTGCCAGCAGCGTACAGGGGTCCGCGGGCGAGCAGTACTTC.

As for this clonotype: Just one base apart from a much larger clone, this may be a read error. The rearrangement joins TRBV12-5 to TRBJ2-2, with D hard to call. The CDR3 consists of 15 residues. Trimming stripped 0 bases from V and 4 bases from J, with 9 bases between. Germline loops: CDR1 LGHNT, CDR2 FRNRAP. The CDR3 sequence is CASGLVGWGTGELFF. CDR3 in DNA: TGTGCTAGTGGTTTGGTGGGATGGGGCACCGGGGAGCTGTTTTTT.

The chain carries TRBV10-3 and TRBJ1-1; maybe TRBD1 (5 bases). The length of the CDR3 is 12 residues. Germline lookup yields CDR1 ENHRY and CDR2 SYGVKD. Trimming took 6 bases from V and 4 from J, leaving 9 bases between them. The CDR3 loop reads CAISPGGTEAFF. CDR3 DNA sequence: TGTGCCATCAGCCCCGGGGGCACTGAAGCTTTCTTT.

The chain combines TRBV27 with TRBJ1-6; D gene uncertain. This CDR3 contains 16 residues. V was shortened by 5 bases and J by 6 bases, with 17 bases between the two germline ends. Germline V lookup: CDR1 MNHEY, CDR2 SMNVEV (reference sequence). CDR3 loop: CASSEWIHSGNSPLHF. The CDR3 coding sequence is TGTGCCAGCAGTGAATGGATACATAGTGGTAATTCACCCCTCCACTTT.

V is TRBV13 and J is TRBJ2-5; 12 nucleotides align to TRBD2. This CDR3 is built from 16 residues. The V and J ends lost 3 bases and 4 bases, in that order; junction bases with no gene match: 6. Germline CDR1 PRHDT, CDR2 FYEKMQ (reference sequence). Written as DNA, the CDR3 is TGTGCCAGCAGCTTTCCGACTAGCGGGAGCAGAGAGACCCAGTACTTC. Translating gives CASSFPTSGSRETQYF.

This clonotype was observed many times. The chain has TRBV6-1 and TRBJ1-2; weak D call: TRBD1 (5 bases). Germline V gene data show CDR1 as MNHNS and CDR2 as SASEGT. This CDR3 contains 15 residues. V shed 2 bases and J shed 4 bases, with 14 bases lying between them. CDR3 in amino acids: CASSEYGGRVYGYTF. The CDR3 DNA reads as TGTGCCAGCAGTGAATACGGAGGCAGGGTCTATGGCTACACCTTC.

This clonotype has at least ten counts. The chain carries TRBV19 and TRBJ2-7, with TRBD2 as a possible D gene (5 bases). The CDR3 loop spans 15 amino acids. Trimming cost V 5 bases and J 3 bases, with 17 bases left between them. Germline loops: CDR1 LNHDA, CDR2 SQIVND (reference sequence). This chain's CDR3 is CASSALGPLRYEQYF. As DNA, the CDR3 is TGTGCCAGTAGTGCACTAGGGCCCCTACGCTACGAGCAGTACTTC.

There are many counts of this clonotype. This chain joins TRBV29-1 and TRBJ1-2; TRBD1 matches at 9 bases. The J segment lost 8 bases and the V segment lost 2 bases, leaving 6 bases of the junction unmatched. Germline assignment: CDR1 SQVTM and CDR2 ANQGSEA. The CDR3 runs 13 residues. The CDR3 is CSVERTGVGGYTF. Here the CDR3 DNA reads TGCAGCGTTGAACGGACAGGGGTGGGGGGCTACACCTTC.

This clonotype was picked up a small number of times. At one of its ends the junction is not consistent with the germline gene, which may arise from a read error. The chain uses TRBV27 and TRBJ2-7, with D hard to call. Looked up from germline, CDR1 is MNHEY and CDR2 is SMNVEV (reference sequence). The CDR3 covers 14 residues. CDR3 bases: TGTGCCAGCGGTTTTGGCGGCCCCTCCTACGAGCAGTACTTC. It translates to CASGFGGPSYEQYF.

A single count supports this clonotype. CDR3 sequence (DNA): TGTGCCAGCAGTTATGGACGGTCATTGAACACTGAAGCTTTCTTT. It yields the protein CASSYGRSLNTEAFF. The chain has TRBV27 and TRBJ1-1; D unclear. Germline V lookup: CDR1 MNHEY, CDR2 SMNVEV (reference sequence). CDR3 length equals 15 residues. The V gene lost 4 bases and the J gene lost 0 bases, with 12 bases spanning the gap.

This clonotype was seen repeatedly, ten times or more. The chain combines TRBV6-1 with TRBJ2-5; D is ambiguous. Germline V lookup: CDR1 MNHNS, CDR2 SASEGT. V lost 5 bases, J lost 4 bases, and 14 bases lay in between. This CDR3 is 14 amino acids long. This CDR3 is CASSLLGSPETQYF. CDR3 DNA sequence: TGTGCCAGCAGTCTTTTGGGCAGTCCAGAGACCCAGTACTTC.

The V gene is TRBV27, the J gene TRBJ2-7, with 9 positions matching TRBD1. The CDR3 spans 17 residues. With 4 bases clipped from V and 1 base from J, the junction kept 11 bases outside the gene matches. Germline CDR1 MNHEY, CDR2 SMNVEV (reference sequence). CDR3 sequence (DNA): TGTGCCAGCAGTTCGTCCCGGGACAGGGTAGGTTCCTACGAGCAGTACTTC. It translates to CASSSSRDRVGSYEQYF.

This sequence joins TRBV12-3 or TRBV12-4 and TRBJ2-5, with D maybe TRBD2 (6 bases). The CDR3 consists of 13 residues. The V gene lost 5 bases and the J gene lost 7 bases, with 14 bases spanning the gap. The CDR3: CASSLRGGGTQYF. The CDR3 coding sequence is TGTGCCAGCAGTCTGCGGGGCGGAGGGACCCAGTACTTC.

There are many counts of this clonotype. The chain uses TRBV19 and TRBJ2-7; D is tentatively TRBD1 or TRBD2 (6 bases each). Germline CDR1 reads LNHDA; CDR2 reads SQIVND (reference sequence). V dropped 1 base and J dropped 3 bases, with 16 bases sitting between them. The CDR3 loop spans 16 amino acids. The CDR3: CASSIAGGQAGYEQYF. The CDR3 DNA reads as TGTGCCAGTAGTATAGCTGGGGGGCAAGCTGGCTACGAGCAGTACTTC.